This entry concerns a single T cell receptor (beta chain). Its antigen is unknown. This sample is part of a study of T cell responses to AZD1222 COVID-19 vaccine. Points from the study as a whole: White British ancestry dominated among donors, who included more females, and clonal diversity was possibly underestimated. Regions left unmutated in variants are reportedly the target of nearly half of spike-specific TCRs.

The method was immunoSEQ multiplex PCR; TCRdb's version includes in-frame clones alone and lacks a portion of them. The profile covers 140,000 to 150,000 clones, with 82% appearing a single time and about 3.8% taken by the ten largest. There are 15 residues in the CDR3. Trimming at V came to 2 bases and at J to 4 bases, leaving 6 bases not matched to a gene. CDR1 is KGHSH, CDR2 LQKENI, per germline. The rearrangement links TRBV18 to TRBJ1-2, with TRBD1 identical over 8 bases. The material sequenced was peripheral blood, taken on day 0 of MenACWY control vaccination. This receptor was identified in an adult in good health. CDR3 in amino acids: CASSPADRGLYGYTF. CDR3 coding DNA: TGTGCCAGCTCACCAGCCGACAGGGGACTCTATGGCTACACCTTC.